A selection of T cell receptor beta chains follows, all from one sample in a study of identical twins. TCRdb independently ran MiXCR on the 5' RACE reads; one entry per CDR3 protein. The table includes 1.5 million to 2 million distinct CDR3 sequences, less than 40% detected once. Sequencing was carried out using cord blood. All receptors come from a newborn girl in good health. The CDR3 runs from the conserved cysteine through the conserved F or W. The D gene is left open where the match is weak. Clone size, where shown, is once, few, many, or a class for clones that have expanded.

CDR3 DNA,CDR3 protein,V gene,clone size,J gene,D gene
TGCGCCAGCAGCCAGACAGCCTATCAGCCCCAGCATTTT,CASSQTAYQPQHF,TRBV4-1,NA,TRBJ1-5,NA
TGTGCCAGCAGCCCTATTGGGACAGGGGGCGATGGCTACACCTTC,CASSPIGTGGDGYTF,TRBV7-9,NA,TRBJ1-2,TRBD1
TGTGCCAGCAGCACTCGGACTAGCGGGGTCAGGGGGCGAACAGATACGCAGTATTTT,CASSTRTSGVRGRTDTQYF,TRBV5-6,NA,TRBJ2-3,TRBD2
TGTGCCAGCAGTTTACCTCCCAACAGCGTATCCTACGAGCAGTACTTC,CASSLPPNSVSYEQYF,TRBV28,NA,TRBJ2-7,NA
TGTGCCAGCAGCCAAACCACAGGGGGCGGGTATCGAGAGACCCAGTACTTC,CASSQTTGGGYRETQYF,TRBV6-1,few,TRBJ2-5,TRBD1
TGCAGTGCTGACAGGGCCTTGAACACTGAAGCTTTCTTT,CSADRALNTEAFF,TRBV20-1,NA,TRBJ1-1,TRBD1
TGTGCCAGCAGAGCCCCCAGGAGAGAGAAGGCGAACGAGCAGTACTTC,CASRAPRREKANEQYF,TRBV7-2,NA,TRBJ2-7,NA
TGTGCCACCAGTGACCCTGGACAGGGCACGGACTACTACGAGCAGTACTTC,CATSDPGQGTDYYEQYF,TRBV24-1,NA,TRBJ2-7,TRBD1
TGTGCCAGCAGTTTACGAGCGGAAAGCGCAGATACGCAGTATTTT,CASSLRAESADTQYF,TRBV12-3/TRBV12-4,NA,TRBJ2-3,NA
TGCGCCAGCAGCTATACGGCGGGAGGGCCATGGAATGAGCAGTTCTTC,CASSYTAGGPWNEQFF,TRBV5-1,few,TRBJ2-1,TRBD2